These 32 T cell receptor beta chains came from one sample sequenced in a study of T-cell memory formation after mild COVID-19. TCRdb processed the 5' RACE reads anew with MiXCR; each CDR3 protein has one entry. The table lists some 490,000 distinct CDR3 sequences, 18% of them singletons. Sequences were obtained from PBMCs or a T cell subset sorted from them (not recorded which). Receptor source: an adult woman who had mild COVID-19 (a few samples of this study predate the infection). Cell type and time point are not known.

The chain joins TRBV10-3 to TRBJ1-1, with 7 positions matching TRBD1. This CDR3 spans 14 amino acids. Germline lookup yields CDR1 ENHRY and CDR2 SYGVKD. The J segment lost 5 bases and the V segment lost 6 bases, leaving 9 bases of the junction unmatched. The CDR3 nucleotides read TGTGCCATCAGCCTTGACAGGGTGGGGACTGAAGCTTTCTTT. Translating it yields CAISLDRVGTEAFF.

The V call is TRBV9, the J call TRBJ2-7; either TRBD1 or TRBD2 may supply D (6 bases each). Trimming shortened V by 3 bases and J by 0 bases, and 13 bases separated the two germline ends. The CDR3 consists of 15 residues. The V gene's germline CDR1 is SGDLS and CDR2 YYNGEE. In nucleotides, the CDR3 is TGTGCCAGCAGCGGAGGGGGGCTAAGCTCCTACGAGCAGTACTTC. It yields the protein CASSGGGLSSYEQYF.

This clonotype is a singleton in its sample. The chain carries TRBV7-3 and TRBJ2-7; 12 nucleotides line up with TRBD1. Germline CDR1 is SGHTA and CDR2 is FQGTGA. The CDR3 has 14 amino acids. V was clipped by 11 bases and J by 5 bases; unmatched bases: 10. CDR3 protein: CASARDRGQDEQYF. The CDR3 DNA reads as TGTGCCTCGGCCCGGGACAGGGGGCAGGACGAGCAGTACTTC.

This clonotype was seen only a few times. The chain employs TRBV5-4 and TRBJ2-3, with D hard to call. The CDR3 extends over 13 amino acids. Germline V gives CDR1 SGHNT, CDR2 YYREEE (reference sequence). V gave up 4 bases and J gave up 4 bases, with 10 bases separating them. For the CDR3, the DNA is TGTGCCAGCAGCCTCAATGGGGCAGATACGCAGTATTTT. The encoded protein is CASSLNGADTQYF. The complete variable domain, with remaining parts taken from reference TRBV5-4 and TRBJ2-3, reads ETGVTQSPTHLIKTRGQQVTLRCSSQSGHNTVSWYQQALGQGPQFIFQYYREEENGRGNFPPRFSGLQFPNYSSELNVNALELDDSALYLCASSLNGADTQYFGPGTRLTVL.

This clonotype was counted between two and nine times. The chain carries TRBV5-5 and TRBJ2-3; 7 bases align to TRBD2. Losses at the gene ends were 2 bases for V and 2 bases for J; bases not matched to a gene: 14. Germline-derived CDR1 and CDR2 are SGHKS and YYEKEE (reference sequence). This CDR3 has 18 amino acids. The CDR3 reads CASSFLELRGSNTDTQYF. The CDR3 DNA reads TGTGCCAGCAGCTTCCTCGAGTTGCGGGGGTCGAACACAGATACGCAGTATTTT.

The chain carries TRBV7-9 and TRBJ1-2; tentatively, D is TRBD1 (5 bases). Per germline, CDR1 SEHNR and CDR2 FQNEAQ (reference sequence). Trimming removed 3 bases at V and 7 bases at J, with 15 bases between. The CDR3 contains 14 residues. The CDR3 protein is CASSLEAGFIGYTF. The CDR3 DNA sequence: TGTGCCAGCAGCTTGGAGGCAGGGTTTATTGGCTACACCTTC.

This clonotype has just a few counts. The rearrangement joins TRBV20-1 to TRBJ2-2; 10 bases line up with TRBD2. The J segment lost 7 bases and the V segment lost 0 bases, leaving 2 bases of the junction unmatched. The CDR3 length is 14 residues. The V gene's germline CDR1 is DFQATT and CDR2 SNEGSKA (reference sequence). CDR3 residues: CSARESSGSGELFF. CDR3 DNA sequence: TGCAGTGCTAGAGAATCTAGCGGGAGCGGGGAGCTGTTTTTT.

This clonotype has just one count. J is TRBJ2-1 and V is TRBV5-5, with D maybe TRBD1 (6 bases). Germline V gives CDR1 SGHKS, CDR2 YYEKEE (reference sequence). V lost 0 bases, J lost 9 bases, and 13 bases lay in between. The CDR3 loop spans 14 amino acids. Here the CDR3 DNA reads TGTGCCAGCAGCTTGGGGGCAGGGGCTGGTGAGCAGTTCTTC. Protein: CASSLGAGAGEQFF.

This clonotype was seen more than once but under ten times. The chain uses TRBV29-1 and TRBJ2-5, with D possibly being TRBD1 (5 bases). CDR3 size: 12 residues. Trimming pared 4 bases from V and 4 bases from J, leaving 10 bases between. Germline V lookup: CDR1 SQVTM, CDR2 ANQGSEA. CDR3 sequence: CSVVARVETQYF. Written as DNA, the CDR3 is TGCAGCGTTGTCGCCAGGGTAGAGACCCAGTACTTC.

CDR3 sequence: CASSLAEGVATEAFF. The CDR3 DNA is TGTGCCAGCAGCTTAGCGGAAGGGGTTGCCACTGAAGCTTTCTTT. V is TRBV7-6 and J is TRBJ1-1, with D possibly being TRBD1 (5 bases). The V gene's germline CDR1 is SGHVS and CDR2 FNYEAQ. The CDR3 consists of 15 residues. Between the trimmed V and J ends, which lost 0 bases and 4 bases, there was a span of 12 bases.

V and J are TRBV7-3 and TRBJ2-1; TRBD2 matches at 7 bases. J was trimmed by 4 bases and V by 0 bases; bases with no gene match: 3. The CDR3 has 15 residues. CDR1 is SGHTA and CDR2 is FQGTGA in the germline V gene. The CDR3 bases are TGTGCCAGCAGCTTAACCGGGGGGACTTACAATGAGCAGTTCTTC. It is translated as CASSLTGGTYNEQFF.

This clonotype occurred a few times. CDR3 bases: TGTGCCAGCAGTCCTAGCCGTCAGTACACAGATACGCAGTATTTT. Translating gives CASSPSRQYTDTQYF. The rearrangement joins TRBV12-3 or TRBV12-4 to TRBJ2-3, with TRBD2 as a possible D gene (5 bases). This CDR3 comprises 15 residues. Trimming left V 5 bases short and J 2 bases short, with 14 bases between.

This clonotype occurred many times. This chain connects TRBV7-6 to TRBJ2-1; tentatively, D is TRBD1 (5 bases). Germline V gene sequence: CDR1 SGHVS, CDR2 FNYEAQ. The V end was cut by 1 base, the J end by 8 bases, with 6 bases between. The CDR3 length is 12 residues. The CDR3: CASSLGGHEQFF. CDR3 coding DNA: TGTGCCAGCAGCTTAGGGGGCCATGAGCAGTTCTTC. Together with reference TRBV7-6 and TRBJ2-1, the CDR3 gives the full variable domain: GAGVSQSPRYKVTKRGQDVALRCDPISGHVSLYWYRQALGQGPEFLTYFNYEAQQDKSGLPNDRFSAERPEGSISTLTIQRTEQRDSAMYRCASSLGGHEQFFGPGTRLTVL.

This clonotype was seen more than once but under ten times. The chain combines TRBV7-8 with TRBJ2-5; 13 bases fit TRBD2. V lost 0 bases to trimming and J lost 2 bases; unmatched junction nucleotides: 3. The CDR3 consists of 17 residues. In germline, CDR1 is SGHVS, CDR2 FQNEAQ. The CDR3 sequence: CASSLAQGLAGQETQYF. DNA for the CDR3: TGTGCCAGCAGCTTAGCGCAGGGACTAGCGGGGCAAGAGACCCAGTACTTC.

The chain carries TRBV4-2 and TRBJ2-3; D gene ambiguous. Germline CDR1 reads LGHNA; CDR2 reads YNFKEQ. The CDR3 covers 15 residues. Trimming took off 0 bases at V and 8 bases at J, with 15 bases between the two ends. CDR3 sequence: CASSQEGGPDGTQYF. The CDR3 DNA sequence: TGTGCCAGCAGCCAAGAAGGTGGTCCAGACGGTACGCAGTATTTT.

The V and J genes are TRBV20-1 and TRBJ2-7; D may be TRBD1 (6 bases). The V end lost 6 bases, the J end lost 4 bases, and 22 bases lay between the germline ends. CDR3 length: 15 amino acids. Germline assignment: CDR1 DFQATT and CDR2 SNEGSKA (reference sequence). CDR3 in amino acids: CSAPQTGQGMYEQYF. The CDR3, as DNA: TGCAGTGCCCCCCAAACGGGGCAGGGGATGTACGAGCAGTACTTC.

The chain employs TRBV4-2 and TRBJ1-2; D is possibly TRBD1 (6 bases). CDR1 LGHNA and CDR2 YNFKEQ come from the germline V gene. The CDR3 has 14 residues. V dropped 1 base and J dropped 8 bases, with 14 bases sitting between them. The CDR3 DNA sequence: TGTGCCAGCAGCCAAGGACCAGGGGAAATCGGCTACACCTTC. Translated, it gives CASSQGPGEIGYTF.

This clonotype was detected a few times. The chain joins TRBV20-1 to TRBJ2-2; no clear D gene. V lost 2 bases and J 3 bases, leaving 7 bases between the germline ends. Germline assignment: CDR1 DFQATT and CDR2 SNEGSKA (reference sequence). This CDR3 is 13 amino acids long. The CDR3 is CSARRWDTGELFF. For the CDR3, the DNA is TGCAGTGCTAGAAGATGGGACACCGGGGAGCTGTTTTTT.

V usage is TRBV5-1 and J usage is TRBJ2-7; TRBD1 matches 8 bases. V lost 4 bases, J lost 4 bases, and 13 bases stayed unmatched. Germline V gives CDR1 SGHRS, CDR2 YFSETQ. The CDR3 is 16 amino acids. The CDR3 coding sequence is TGCGCCAGCAGCCCCTACGCGGGACAGGATTTTTACGAGCAGTACTTC. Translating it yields CASSPYAGQDFYEQYF.

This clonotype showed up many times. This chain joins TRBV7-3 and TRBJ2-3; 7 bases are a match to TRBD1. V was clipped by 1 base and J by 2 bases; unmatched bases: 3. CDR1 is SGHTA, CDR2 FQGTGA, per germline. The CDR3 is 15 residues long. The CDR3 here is CASSLRGQLTDTQYF. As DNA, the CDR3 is TGTGCCAGCAGCTTAAGGGGACAGCTCACAGATACGCAGTATTTT.

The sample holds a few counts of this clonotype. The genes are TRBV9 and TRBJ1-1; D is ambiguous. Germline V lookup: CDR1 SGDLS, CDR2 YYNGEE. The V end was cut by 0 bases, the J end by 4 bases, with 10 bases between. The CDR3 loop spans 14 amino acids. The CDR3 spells CASSVALSGTEAFF. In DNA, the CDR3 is TGTGCCAGCAGCGTAGCTCTGAGCGGCACTGAAGCTTTCTTT.

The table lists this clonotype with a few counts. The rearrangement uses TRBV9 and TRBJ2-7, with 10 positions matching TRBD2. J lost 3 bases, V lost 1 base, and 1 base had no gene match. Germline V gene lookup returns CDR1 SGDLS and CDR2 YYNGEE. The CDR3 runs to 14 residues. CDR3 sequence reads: CASSVSSGSYEQYF. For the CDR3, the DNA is TGTGCCAGCAGCGTATCTAGCGGGAGCTACGAGCAGTACTTC.

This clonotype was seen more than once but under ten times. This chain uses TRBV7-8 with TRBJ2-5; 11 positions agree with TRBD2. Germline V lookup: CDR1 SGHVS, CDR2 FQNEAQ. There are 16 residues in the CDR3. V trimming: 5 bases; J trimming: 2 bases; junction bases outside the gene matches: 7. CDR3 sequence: CASSHGLAGFQETQYF. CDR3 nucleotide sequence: TGTGCCAGCAGCCACGGACTAGCGGGCTTTCAAGAGACCCAGTACTTC. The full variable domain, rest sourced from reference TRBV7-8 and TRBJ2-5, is GAGVSQSPRYKVAKRGQDVALRCDPISGHVSLFWYQQALGQGPEFLTYFQNEAQLDKSGLPSDRFFAERPEGSVSTLKIQRTQQEDSAVYLCASSHGLAGFQETQYFGPGTRLLVL.

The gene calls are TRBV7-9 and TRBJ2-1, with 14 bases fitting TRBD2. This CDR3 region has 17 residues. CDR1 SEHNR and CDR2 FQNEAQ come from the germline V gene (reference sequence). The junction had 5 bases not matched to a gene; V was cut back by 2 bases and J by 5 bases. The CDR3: CASSLIGGLAGDNEQFF. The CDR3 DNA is TGTGCCAGCAGCTTAATTGGGGGACTAGCGGGAGACAATGAGCAGTTCTTC.

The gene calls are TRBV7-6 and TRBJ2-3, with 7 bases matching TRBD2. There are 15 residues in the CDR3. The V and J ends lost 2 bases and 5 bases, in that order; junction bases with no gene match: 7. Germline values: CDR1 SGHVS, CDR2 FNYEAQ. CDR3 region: CASSLTRLAEDTQYF. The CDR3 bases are TGTGCCAGCAGCTTAACTCGACTAGCCGAAGATACGCAGTATTTT.

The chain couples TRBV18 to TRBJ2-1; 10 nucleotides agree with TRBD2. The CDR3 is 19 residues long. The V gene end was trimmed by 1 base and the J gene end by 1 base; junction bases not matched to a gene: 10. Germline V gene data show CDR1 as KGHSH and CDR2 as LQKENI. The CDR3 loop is CASSPLRSSGSGSYNEQFF. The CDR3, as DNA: TGTGCCAGCTCACCACTAAGGTCTAGCGGGAGTGGGTCCTACAATGAGCAGTTCTTC.

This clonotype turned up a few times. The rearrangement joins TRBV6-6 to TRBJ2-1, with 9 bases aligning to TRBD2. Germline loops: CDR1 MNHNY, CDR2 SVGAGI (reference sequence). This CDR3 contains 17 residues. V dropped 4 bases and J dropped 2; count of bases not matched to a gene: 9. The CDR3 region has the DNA TGTGCCAGCAGTTTGAACCCGGGACTAGCAGCCTACAATGAGCAGTTCTTC. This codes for CASSLNPGLAAYNEQFF.

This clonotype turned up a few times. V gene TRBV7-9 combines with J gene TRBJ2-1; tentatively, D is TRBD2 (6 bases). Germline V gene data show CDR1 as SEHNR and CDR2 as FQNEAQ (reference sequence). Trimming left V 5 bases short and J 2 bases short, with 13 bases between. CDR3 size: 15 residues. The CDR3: CASSKTRNTYNEQFF. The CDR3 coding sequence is TGTGCCAGCAGCAAGACTAGGAATACCTACAATGAGCAGTTCTTC.

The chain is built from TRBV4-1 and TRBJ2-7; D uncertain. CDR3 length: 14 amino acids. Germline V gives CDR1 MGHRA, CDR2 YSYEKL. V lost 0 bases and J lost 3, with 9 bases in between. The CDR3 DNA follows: TGCGCCAGCAGCCAAGAACAGAGACACTACGAGCAGTACTTC. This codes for CASSQEQRHYEQYF.

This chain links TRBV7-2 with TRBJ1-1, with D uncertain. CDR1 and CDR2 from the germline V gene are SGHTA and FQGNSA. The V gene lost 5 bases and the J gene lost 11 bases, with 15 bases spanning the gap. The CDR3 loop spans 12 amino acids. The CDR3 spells CASSPQPPRAFF. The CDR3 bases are TGTGCCAGCAGCCCCCAGCCCCCCCGGGCTTTCTTT.

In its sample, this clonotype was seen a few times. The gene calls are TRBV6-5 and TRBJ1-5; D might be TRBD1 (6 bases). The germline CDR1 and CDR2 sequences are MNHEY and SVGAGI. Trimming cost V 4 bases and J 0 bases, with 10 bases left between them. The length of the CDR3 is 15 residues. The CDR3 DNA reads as TGTGCCAGCAGTTCGTGGGGGCCTAGCAATCAGCCCCAGCATTTT. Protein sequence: CASSSWGPSNQPQHF.

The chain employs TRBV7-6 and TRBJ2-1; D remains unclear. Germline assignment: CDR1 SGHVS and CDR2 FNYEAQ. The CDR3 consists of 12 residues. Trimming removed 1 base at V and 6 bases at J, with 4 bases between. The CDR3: CASSLDINEQFF. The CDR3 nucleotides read TGTGCCAGCAGCTTAGATATCAATGAGCAGTTCTTC.